A single sample is the source of the 28 T cell receptor beta chains below, sequenced in a study of regulatory T cells in long-lasting Graves disease. According to the study, TCR beta libraries were built with iRepertoire HTBI primers and CDR3-region Arm-PCR. Each CDR3 protein is one row after TCRdb ran MiXCR on the multiplex PCR reads. Of approximately 440,000 distinct CDR3 sequences listed, 23% are singletons. This sample's time point: persistent/refractory GD, antithyroid drugs over 5 years with positive TRAb. After RNA was extracted from PBMCs, the TCR library was made from it. This specimen consisted of peripheral blood mononuclear cells (PBMCs), obtained when the disease was refractory, from a patient treated with antithyroid drugs. All receptors come from a female donor with Graves disease.

The chain carries TRBV6-2 or TRBV6-3 and TRBJ2-5; possible D gene TRBD2, 5 bases. Trimming cost V 6 bases and J 0 bases, with 20 bases left between them. The CDR3 runs 17 residues. Germline assignment: CDR1 MNHEY and CDR2 SVGEGT. The CDR3 sequence: CASRKRARGPHQETQYF. The CDR3 DNA reads as TGTGCCAGCAGAAAGAGGGCTCGCGGGCCCCACCAAGAGACCCAGTACTTC.

Written as DNA, the CDR3 is TGCAGTGCTGGAGTCCAGCCCCAGCATTTT. Translating it yields CSAGVQPQHF. The chain recombines TRBV20-1 with TRBJ1-5; D not resolved. Trimming removed 5 bases from V and 7 bases from J, with 6 bases in between. The CDR3 extends over 10 amino acids. Germline V gene lookup returns CDR1 DFQATT and CDR2 SNEGSKA (reference sequence).

The genes are TRBV7-2 and TRBJ1-3; possible D gene TRBD1, 6 bases. CDR3 size: 16 residues. Germline V gives CDR1 SGHTA, CDR2 FQGNSA. Trimming took 7 bases from V and 3 from J, leaving 19 bases between them. CDR3 protein: CASTSLSGGHGNTIYF. The CDR3 DNA is TGTGCCAGCACCTCACTTTCCGGGGGGCATGGAAACACCATATATTTT.

This clonotype turned up a few times. The V call is TRBV6-1, the J call TRBJ1-2; D may be TRBD1 (6 bases). The germline V gene encodes CDR1 MNHNS and CDR2 SASEGT. CDR3 length: 17 amino acids. V was cut by 7 bases and J by 6 bases, with 27 bases left in between. In nucleotides, the CDR3 is TGTGCCAGCAATAAAGGCGGAGCACAGGGATCTTATCATGGCTACACCTTC. Its translation is CASNKGGAQGSYHGYTF.

The chain links TRBV5-1 to TRBJ2-7, with a possible D match to TRBD1 (5 bases). This CDR3 has 15 residues. CDR1 is SGHRS, CDR2 YFSETQ, per germline. Trimming cost V 0 bases and J 0 bases, with 10 bases left between them. The CDR3: CASSLVQASSYEQYF. The CDR3 nucleotides are TGCGCCAGCAGCTTGGTACAGGCCAGCTCCTACGAGCAGTACTTC.

This chain connects TRBV9 to TRBJ1-2; tentative D call: TRBD1 (5 bases). The germline gives CDR1 SGDLS, CDR2 YYNGEE. This CDR3 region has 15 residues. Trimming removed 4 bases at V and 0 bases at J, with 13 bases between. CDR3 DNA sequence: TGTGCCAGCAGCCGCGGTTCGGGGGCTAACTATGGCTACACCTTC. This codes for CASSRGSGANYGYTF.

The chain's CDR3 is CASSYSTGIHEQYF. As DNA, the CDR3 is TGTGCCAGCAGTTACTCGACAGGGATCCACGAGCAGTACTTC. J is TRBJ2-7 and V is TRBV6-2 or TRBV6-3, with 7 bases lining up with TRBD1. V was clipped by 0 bases and J by 5 bases; unmatched bases: 4. Germline V lookup: CDR1 MNHEY, CDR2 SVGEGT. The CDR3 loop spans 14 amino acids.

This clonotype has at least ten counts. The chain combines TRBV29-1 with TRBJ2-5; 9 nucleotides line up with TRBD1. Germline lookup yields CDR1 SQVTM and CDR2 ANQGSEA. The V gene end was trimmed by 3 bases and the J gene end by 5 bases; junction bases not matched to a gene: 13. The CDR3 totals 16 residues. CDR3 sequence (DNA): TGCAGCGTTGAGGGCCCGGGACAGGGTCGAAGTGAGACCCAGTACTTC. Encoded protein: CSVEGPGQGRSETQYF. The full variable domain, with the rest looked up from reference TRBV29-1 and TRBJ2-5, is SAVISQKPSRDICQRGTSLTIQCQVDSQVTMMFWYRQQPGQSLTLIATANQGSEATYESGFVIDKFPISRPNLTFSTLTVSNMSPEDSSIYLCSVEGPGQGRSETQYFGPGTRLLVL.

In its sample, this clonotype was seen many times. The rearrangement links TRBV2 to TRBJ2-5, with D perhaps matching TRBD1 (7 bases). The CDR3 totals 13 residues. Deletions cut 8 bases from V and 4 bases from J, with 14 bases between. Germline V CDR1 and CDR2: SNHLY, FYNNEI. The CDR3 nucleotides read TGTGCCAGCGGCGGGACAGTCGGAGAGACCCAGTACTTC. It translates to CASGGTVGETQYF.

This clonotype was detected ten times or more. The rearrangement joins TRBV28 to TRBJ2-7; 9 bases map to TRBD2. The length of the CDR3 is 14 residues. The ends lost 5 bases at V and 5 bases at J; junction bases unmatched: 7. Germline V gene data show CDR1 as MDHEN and CDR2 as SYDVKM. CDR3: CASSPGTSHHEQYF. CDR3 bases: TGTGCCAGCAGTCCGGGGACTAGCCACCACGAGCAGTACTTC.

This clonotype was observed many times. The rearrangement joins TRBV29-1 to TRBJ1-2; D is unresolved. The CDR3 spans 12 residues. The V end lost 6 bases, the J end lost 2 bases, and 10 bases lay between the germline ends. From germline, CDR1 is SQVTM and CDR2 ANQGSEA. CDR3 sequence reads: CSVSSTNYGYTF. Written as DNA, the CDR3 is TGCAGCGTCAGTTCTACCAACTATGGCTACACCTTC. Drawing the rest from reference TRBV29-1 and TRBJ1-2, the complete variable domain is SAVISQKPSRDICQRGTSLTIQCQVDSQVTMMFWYRQQPGQSLTLIATANQGSEATYESGFVIDKFPISRPNLTFSTLTVSNMSPEDSSIYLCSVSSTNYGYTFGSGTRLTVV.

Concerning this clonotype: The CDR3 carries no conserved terminal phenylalanine or tryptophan, so it likely arises from a read error. The V call is TRBV28, the J call TRBJ1-5; 8 nucleotides match TRBD1. The germline CDR1 and CDR2 sequences are MDHEN and SYDVKM. The trim removed 8 bases at V and 11 bases at J, leaving 20 bases unmatched. CDR3 length: 16 amino acids. The CDR3 loop is CASSPPDRAEPEAQHS. The CDR3 DNA reads as TGTGCCAGCTCACCACCGGACAGGGCCGAACCAGAGGCCCAGCATTCT.

The CDR3 protein is CSVAPIKRVQETQYF. CDR3 nucleotide sequence: TGCAGCGTTGCCCCCATTAAGCGGGTCCAAGAGACCCAGTACTTC. This sequence joins TRBV29-1 and TRBJ2-5, with D perhaps TRBD2 (6 bases). CDR3 length: 15 residues. Germline V gene data show CDR1 as SQVTM and CDR2 as ANQGSEA. Trimming shortened V by 4 bases and J by 1 base, and 16 bases separated the two germline ends.

The count of this clonotype is one. This chain connects TRBV5-1 to TRBJ2-4; tentative D call: TRBD2 (7 bases). Trimming pared 1 base from V and 0 bases from J, leaving 20 bases between. The CDR3 contains 19 residues. CDR1 is SGHRS, CDR2 YFSETQ, per germline. CDR3 coding DNA: TGCGCCAGCAGCTTGCGGGGGGCGCGTGGCGACGTAGCCAAAAACATTCAGTACTTC. Translated, it gives CASSLRGARGDVAKNIQYF.

This clonotype appeared a few times. J is TRBJ1-5 and V is TRBV29-1; TRBD1 is a possible D gene (6 bases). The CDR3 is made up of 13 amino acids. V was shortened by 6 bases and J by 7 bases, with 16 bases between the two germline ends. CDR1 SQVTM and CDR2 ANQGSEA come from the germline V gene. CDR3 amino acids: CSVVNREGQPQHF. The CDR3 DNA follows: TGCAGCGTGGTGAACAGGGAAGGACAGCCCCAGCATTTT. The whole variable domain, filled in from reference TRBV29-1 and TRBJ1-5, reads SAVISQKPSRDICQRGTSLTIQCQVDSQVTMMFWYRQQPGQSLTLIATANQGSEATYESGFVIDKFPISRPNLTFSTLTVSNMSPEDSSIYLCSVVNREGQPQHFGDGTRLSIL.

This clonotype has only one observation. This chain connects TRBV9 to TRBJ1-2; D unclear. This CDR3 has 16 amino acids. Trimming pared 0 bases from V and 0 bases from J, leaving 12 bases between. From germline, CDR1 is SGDLS and CDR2 YYNGEE. For the CDR3, the DNA is TGTGCCAGCAGCGTAGTGGGGAACAATCCTAACTATGGCTACACCTTC. This gives the protein CASSVVGNNPNYGYTF.

This clonotype was seen more than once but under ten times. The chain uses TRBV3-1 and TRBJ2-7; 13 bases map to TRBD2. CDR1 is LGHDT, CDR2 YNNKEL, per germline (reference sequence). This CDR3 has 17 residues. Trimming took 0 bases from V and 2 from J; bases not matched to a gene: 4. DNA of the CDR3: TGTGCCAGCAGCCAAGAAAGGACTAGCGGGAGAACCTACGAGCAGTACTTC. Amino acids: CASSQERTSGRTYEQYF.

The table lists this clonotype with a few counts. The V call is TRBV27, the J call TRBJ2-5; 9 bases are a match to TRBD1. The V gene's germline CDR1 is MNHEY and CDR2 SMNVEV (reference sequence). V was pared by 5 bases and J by 5 bases, with 12 bases of the junction left unmatched. The CDR3 totals 16 residues. The CDR3 DNA is TGTGCCAGCAGTACGAGCCGGGACAGGGTGGGTGAGACCCAGTACTTC. Amino acid sequence: CASSTSRDRVGETQYF.

This clonotype was picked up many times. The chain is built from TRBV28 and TRBJ2-7; D is possibly TRBD1 or TRBD2 (5 bases each). The CDR3 loop spans 14 amino acids. The V gene's germline CDR1 is MDHEN and CDR2 SYDVKM. V shed 1 base and J shed 5 bases, with 12 bases lying between them. CDR3 DNA: TGTGCCAGCAGTTTATATCGGGGCACCAACGAGCAGTACTTC. Translated, it gives CASSLYRGTNEQYF.

The chain carries TRBV29-1 and TRBJ2-4, with 11 positions matching TRBD2. This CDR3 contains 14 residues. Germline CDR1 SQVTM, CDR2 ANQGSEA. V was pared by 3 bases and J by 7 bases, with 5 bases of the junction left unmatched. The CDR3 DNA follows: TGCAGCGTTGAGGTAGCGGGAGGGCTTAACATTCAGTACTTC. Amino acid sequence: CSVEVAGGLNIQYF.

In this sample, this clonotype turned up once. The CDR3 DNA follows: TGCAGTGGTACGAAGACAGGGAATGGGGCCCAGCATTTT. This translates into CSGTKTGNGAQHF. The chain is built from TRBV20-1 and TRBJ1-5; TRBD1 matches at 7 bases. Germline CDR1 DFQATT, CDR2 SNEGSKA (reference sequence). The J segment lost 11 bases and the V segment lost 7 bases, leaving 14 bases of the junction unmatched. The CDR3 is 13 residues long.

The rearrangement joins TRBV29-1 to TRBJ1-1, with D possibly matching TRBD1 (5 bases). Per the germline V gene, CDR1 is SQVTM and CDR2 is ANQGSEA. V was clipped by 3 bases and J by 4 bases, with 15 bases between them. The CDR3 length is 14 residues. CDR3 sequence reads: CSVDAGSGGTEAFF. CDR3 nucleotides: TGCAGCGTTGATGCAGGGAGTGGCGGCACTGAAGCTTTCTTT.

The rearrangement joins TRBV7-2 to TRBJ2-7, with 8 positions matching TRBD1. Germline CDR1 is SGHTA and CDR2 is FQGNSA. V shed 5 bases and J 0 bases; nucleotides not matched to a gene: 9. CDR3 length equals 16 residues. The CDR3 sequence is CASSPWPGQVSYEQYF. The DNA of the CDR3 is TGTGCCAGCAGCCCCTGGCCGGGACAGGTCTCCTACGAGCAGTACTTC.

This clonotype was seen ten or more times. CDR3 nucleotide sequence: TGTGCCAGCAGTGAATCGGGACTGGAACACACCGGGGAGCTGTTTTTT. Translated, it gives CASSESGLEHTGELFF. This rearrangement joins TRBV2 to TRBJ2-2; perhaps TRBD2 as D (6 bases). This CDR3 has 16 residues. V lost 2 bases, J lost 3 bases, and 13 bases lay in between. Germline CDR1 SNHLY, CDR2 FYNNEI.

This clonotype was detected a few times. The rearrangement joins TRBV5-1 to TRBJ2-4; D ambiguous. Matching the DNA end better, TRBJ2-5 makes the J call doubtful. This CDR3 has 15 amino acids. CDR1 and CDR2 (germline): SGHRS, YFSETQ. CDR3 in amino acids: CASSLIPQDPGTQYF. CDR3 coding DNA: TGCGCCAGCAGCTTGATCCCCCAGGACCCGGGGACCCAGTACTTC.

This clonotype was detected ten times or more. V is TRBV28 and J is TRBJ1-2; D gene unclear. Germline loops: CDR1 MDHEN, CDR2 SYDVKM. This CDR3 contains 18 residues. Trimming shortened V by 2 bases and J by 8 bases, and 27 bases separated the two germline ends. The CDR3 nucleotides read TGTGCCAGCAGTTTACCCCCGATGGGAGAAACGCGGGCGTCGGGCTACACCTTC. Its protein product is CASSLPPMGETRASGYTF.

The rearrangement links TRBV27 to TRBJ1-2; D is unclear. V was trimmed by 3 bases and J by 4 bases, leaving 9 bases between them. Germline V gene data show CDR1 as MNHEY and CDR2 as SMNVEV (reference sequence). The CDR3 totals 13 residues. DNA of the CDR3: TGTGCCAGCAGTTTTTTACAGAGCTATGGCTACACCTTC. Translated, it gives CASSFLQSYGYTF.

This clonotype occurred a few times. The chain is built from TRBV5-1 and TRBJ1-2; tentative D call: TRBD1 (6 bases). The CDR3 contains 15 residues. Germline assignment: CDR1 SGHRS and CDR2 YFSETQ. V was cut by 4 bases and J by 5 bases, with 18 bases left in between. CDR3 DNA: TGCGCCAGCAGCCTCCGGACAGCGTCAGGGTATGGCTACACCTTC. Translating gives CASSLRTASGYGYTF.